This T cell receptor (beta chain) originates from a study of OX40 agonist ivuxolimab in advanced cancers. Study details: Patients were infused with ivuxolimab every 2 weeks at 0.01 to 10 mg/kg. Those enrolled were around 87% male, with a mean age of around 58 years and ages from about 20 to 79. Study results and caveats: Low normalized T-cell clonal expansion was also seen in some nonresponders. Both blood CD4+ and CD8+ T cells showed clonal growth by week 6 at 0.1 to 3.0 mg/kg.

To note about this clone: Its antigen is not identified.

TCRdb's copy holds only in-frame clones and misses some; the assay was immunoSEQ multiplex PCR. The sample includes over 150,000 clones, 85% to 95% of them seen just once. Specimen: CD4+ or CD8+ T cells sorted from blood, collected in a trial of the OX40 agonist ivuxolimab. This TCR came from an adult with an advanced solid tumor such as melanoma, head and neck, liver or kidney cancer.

For the CDR3, the DNA is TGTGCCAGCAGTCCCGTTGGTAGCGGGAGCCGGGATGAGCAGTTCTTC. The encoded protein is CASSPVGSGSRDEQFF. This chain joins TRBV27 and TRBJ2-1, with TRBD2 matching 9 bases. CDR1 is MNHEY and CDR2 is SMNVEV in the germline V gene (reference sequence). The CDR3 covers 16 residues. Trimming at V came to 5 bases and at J to 8 bases, leaving 13 bases not matched to a gene.